This is a list of T cell receptor beta chains from one sample in a study of blood T cell repertoires in COVID-19. The repertoire was sequenced with immunoSEQ multiplex PCR; TCRdb's copy has only in-frame clones and lacks some. This table has around 180,000 clones, less than 90% appearing once. The sample comprised peripheral blood. The receptors stem from a man in his sixties with acute or convalescent COVID-19. The CDR3 runs from the conserved cysteine through the conserved F or W.

J gene: TRBJ1-1; V gene: TRBV5-4; CDR3 protein: CASSFRFGDTEAFF
J gene: TRBJ1-2; V gene: TRBV5-1; CDR3 protein: CASSDNLGPLYGYTF
J gene: TRBJ1-2; V gene: TRBV4-1; CDR3 protein: CASSQDEDRSYGYTF
J gene: TRBJ2-6; V gene: TRBV12-3/TRBV12-4; CDR3 protein: CASTASAGVLTF
J gene: TRBJ1-4; V gene: TRBV25-1; CDR3 protein: CASSEGGQVNEKLFF
J gene: TRBJ2-2; V gene: TRBV19; CDR3 protein: CASSMGFPGLAGVGVDTGELFF
J gene: TRBJ1-1; V gene: TRBV27; CDR3 protein: CASSWVQGGEAFF
J gene: TRBJ1-2; V gene: TRBV30; CDR3 protein: CAWRVAGGGGYTF
J gene: TRBJ2-2; V gene: TRBV11-2; CDR3 protein: CASSFSGRSTGELFF
J gene: TRBJ1-2; V gene: TRBV6-5; CDR3 protein: CASCLKGDYGYTF
J gene: TRBJ2-5; V gene: TRBV28; CDR3 protein: CASIQGREETQYF
J gene: TRBJ2-4; V gene: TRBV11-2; CDR3 protein: CASSFGGRLLKNIQYF
J gene: TRBJ2-2; V gene: TRBV6-1; CDR3 protein: CASSEMTGYTGELFF
J gene: TRBJ1-1; V gene: TRBV21-1; CDR3 protein: CARILIQAGRWTEAFF
J gene: TRBJ1-6; V gene: TRBV6-5; CDR3 protein: CASSYTAAEPNSPLHF
J gene: TRBJ2-3; V gene: TRBV29-1; CDR3 protein: CSVVASSTDTQYF
J gene: TRBJ1-5; V gene: TRBV19; CDR3 protein: CATSTGKARNQPQHF
J gene: TRBJ2-1; V gene: TRBV24-1; CDR3 protein: CATRPGTGANEQFF
J gene: TRBJ2-7; V gene: TRBV30; CDR3 protein: CAWSPGRVYEQYF
J gene: TRBJ1-5; V gene: TRBV19; CDR3 protein: CASSTQDSGQPQHF
J gene: TRBJ2-7; V gene: TRBV18; CDR3 protein: CASSPIPSGRIGRYEQYF
J gene: TRBJ1-1; V gene: TRBV21-1; CDR3 protein: CASSHGTGRTEAFF
J gene: TRBJ2-2; V gene: TRBV5-1; CDR3 protein: CASSMTGENTGELFF
J gene: TRBJ2-4; V gene: TRBV19; CDR3 protein: CASRKTGETKNIQYF
J gene: TRBJ2-1; V gene: TRBV18; CDR3 protein: CASFPKEGSEQFF
J gene: TRBJ2-1; V gene: TRBV19; CDR3 protein: CASSTPTSGSSYNEQFF
J gene: TRBJ2-1; V gene: TRBV9; CDR3 protein: CASSVQPGQRDEQFF
J gene: TRBJ2-3; V gene: TRBV5-4; CDR3 protein: CASSRRSTGTGFSDTQYF
J gene: TRBJ1-5; V gene: TRBV19; CDR3 protein: CASSILDRGNQPQHF
J gene: TRBJ1-1; V gene: TRBV10-3; CDR3 protein: CAISEGQGINTEAFF
J gene: TRBJ1-6; V gene: TRBV5-1; CDR3 protein: CASSLLQNRNSPLHF
J gene: TRBJ2-2; V gene: TRBV27; CDR3 protein: CASRPGLAGGNTGELFF
J gene: TRBJ2-5; V gene: TRBV30; CDR3 protein: CAWLAEETQYF
J gene: TRBJ1-2; V gene: TRBV6-5; CDR3 protein: CASRDTGNYGYTF
J gene: TRBJ1-5; V gene: TRBV20-1; CDR3 protein: CSASPDRGFQPQHF
J gene: TRBJ2-1; V gene: TRBV6-6; CDR3 protein: CASRASANEQFF
J gene: TRBJ1-1; V gene: TRBV29-1; CDR3 protein: CSVGGYAEAFF
J gene: TRBJ2-7; V gene: TRBV9; CDR3 protein: CASSVAGGGYEQYF
J gene: TRBJ2-7; V gene: TRBV7-9; CDR3 protein: CASSATGTNYEQYF
J gene: TRBJ2-7; V gene: TRBV3-1/TRBV3-2; CDR3 protein: CASSQDNSEQYF
J gene: TRBJ1-1; V gene: TRBV18; CDR3 protein: CASSPYYTGTGGSEAFF
J gene: TRBJ1-2; V gene: TRBV18; CDR3 protein: CASSLLQGDGYTF
J gene: TRBJ1-5; V gene: TRBV6-6; CDR3 protein: CASSWKGADQPQHF
J gene: TRBJ1-2; V gene: TRBV12-3/TRBV12-4; CDR3 protein: CASRTRHPSYTF
J gene: TRBJ1-3; V gene: TRBV6-5; CDR3 protein: CASSYSAGSGNTIYF
J gene: TRBJ1-5; V gene: TRBV15; CDR3 protein: CATTGGDGDQPQHF
J gene: TRBJ1-1; V gene: TRBV2; CDR3 protein: CASNQVNTEAFF
J gene: TRBJ1-4; V gene: TRBV5-1; CDR3 protein: CASSLGSTNEKLFF
J gene: TRBJ2-1; V gene: TRBV5-1; CDR3 protein: CASKEGTGNKQFF
J gene: TRBJ1-4; V gene: TRBV4-1; CDR3 protein: CASSQVKSSYNEKLFF
J gene: TRBJ1-1; V gene: TRBV10-3; CDR3 protein: CAISESTAIAEAFF
J gene: TRBJ1-4; V gene: TRBV30; CDR3 protein: CAWRARGEKLFF
J gene: TRBJ1-2; V gene: TRBV5-1; CDR3 protein: CASSPGQGATLANYGYTF